The source of this T cell receptor beta chain is a study of shared clonotypes between healthy human individuals. Study summary: CD8 memory received one plate per donor, CD8 naive two, CD4 memory three and CD4 naive three. Study-wide findings and caveats: Sample collection involved blood only; tissue repertoires are likely different. Shared across a few donors were roughly 5% of the naive CD4 clonotypes.

Trimming pared 4 bases from V and 5 bases from J, leaving 15 bases between. CDR1 is MDHEN, CDR2 SYDVKM, per germline. The CDR3 is made up of 14 amino acids. Researchers divided each subset's genomic DNA evenly across several immunoSEQ plates. The method was immunoSEQ multiplex PCR; TCRdb's version includes in-frame clones alone and lacks a portion of them. The sample shows approximately 1.9 million clones, around 93% of them seen only once. As defined, naive CD8 cells were CD45RO-negative and positively selected for CCR7, with terminally differentiated effector memory CD45RA+ cells excluded. With respect to this clone: Its target is unknown.

The rearrangement links TRBV28 to TRBJ2-7, with D possibly being TRBD1 or TRBD2 (5 bases each). Sequenced: naive CD8+ T cells from PBMCs. This TCR was recovered from a man younger than 35 in good health. Some clones in this sample may be carry-over from other donors' samples. CDR3 bases: TGTGCCAGCAGTTACGGGACCTACGAGGACGAGCAGTACTTC. Protein: CASSYGTYEDEQYF.